A single sample is the source of the 4 T cell receptor beta chains below, sequenced in a study of T cell responses to AZD1222 COVID-19 vaccine. Assay: immunoSEQ multiplex PCR; the TCRdb copy retains only in-frame clones and omits some. The table has some 130,000 clones, 88% seen once. The source was peripheral blood, collected 28 days after the second AZD1222 dose. The receptors were sampled from an adult who received the AZD1222 COVID-19 vaccine.

CDR3 bases: TGTGCCAGCAGTCTCCTTAGCCCGGGACAGAGTAACACTGAAGCTTTCTTT. This codes for CASSLLSPGQSNTEAFF. This chain joins TRBV28 and TRBJ1-1; 7 bases map to TRBD1. V dropped 5 bases and J dropped 2; count of bases not matched to a gene: 14. Germline V gene sequence: CDR1 MDHEN, CDR2 SYDVKM. CDR3 length: 17 amino acids.

The V and J genes are TRBV7-2 and TRBJ1-6; no clear D gene. The germline V gene encodes CDR1 SGHTA and CDR2 FQGNSA. Trimming cost V 4 bases and J 9 bases, with 13 bases left between them. This CDR3 comprises 14 residues. The CDR3 reads CASSSEVRISPLHF. The DNA for the CDR3 is TGTGCCAGCAGCTCAGAGGTCCGAATTTCACCCCTCCACTTT.

J is TRBJ2-7 and V is TRBV5-8; TRBD2 matches 9 bases. The junction had 17 bases not matched to a gene; V was cut back by 6 bases and J by 4 bases. The germline gives CDR1 SGHTS, CDR2 YDEGEE. This CDR3 spans 17 amino acids. This chain's CDR3 is CASNLPRGGNSRYEQYF. The CDR3 DNA reads TGTGCCAGCAACCTGCCGCGGGGGGGCAATTCTCGGTACGAGCAGTACTTC.

This chain joins TRBV6-6 and TRBJ1-1; D might be TRBD1 (6 bases). CDR3 size: 12 residues. Per the germline V gene, CDR1 is MNHNY and CDR2 is SVGAGI (reference sequence). V gave up 1 base and J gave up 11 bases, with 11 bases separating them. CDR3 amino acids: CASSYYTGRAFF. CDR3 in DNA: TGTGCCAGCAGTTACTACACAGGGCGGGCTTTCTTT.